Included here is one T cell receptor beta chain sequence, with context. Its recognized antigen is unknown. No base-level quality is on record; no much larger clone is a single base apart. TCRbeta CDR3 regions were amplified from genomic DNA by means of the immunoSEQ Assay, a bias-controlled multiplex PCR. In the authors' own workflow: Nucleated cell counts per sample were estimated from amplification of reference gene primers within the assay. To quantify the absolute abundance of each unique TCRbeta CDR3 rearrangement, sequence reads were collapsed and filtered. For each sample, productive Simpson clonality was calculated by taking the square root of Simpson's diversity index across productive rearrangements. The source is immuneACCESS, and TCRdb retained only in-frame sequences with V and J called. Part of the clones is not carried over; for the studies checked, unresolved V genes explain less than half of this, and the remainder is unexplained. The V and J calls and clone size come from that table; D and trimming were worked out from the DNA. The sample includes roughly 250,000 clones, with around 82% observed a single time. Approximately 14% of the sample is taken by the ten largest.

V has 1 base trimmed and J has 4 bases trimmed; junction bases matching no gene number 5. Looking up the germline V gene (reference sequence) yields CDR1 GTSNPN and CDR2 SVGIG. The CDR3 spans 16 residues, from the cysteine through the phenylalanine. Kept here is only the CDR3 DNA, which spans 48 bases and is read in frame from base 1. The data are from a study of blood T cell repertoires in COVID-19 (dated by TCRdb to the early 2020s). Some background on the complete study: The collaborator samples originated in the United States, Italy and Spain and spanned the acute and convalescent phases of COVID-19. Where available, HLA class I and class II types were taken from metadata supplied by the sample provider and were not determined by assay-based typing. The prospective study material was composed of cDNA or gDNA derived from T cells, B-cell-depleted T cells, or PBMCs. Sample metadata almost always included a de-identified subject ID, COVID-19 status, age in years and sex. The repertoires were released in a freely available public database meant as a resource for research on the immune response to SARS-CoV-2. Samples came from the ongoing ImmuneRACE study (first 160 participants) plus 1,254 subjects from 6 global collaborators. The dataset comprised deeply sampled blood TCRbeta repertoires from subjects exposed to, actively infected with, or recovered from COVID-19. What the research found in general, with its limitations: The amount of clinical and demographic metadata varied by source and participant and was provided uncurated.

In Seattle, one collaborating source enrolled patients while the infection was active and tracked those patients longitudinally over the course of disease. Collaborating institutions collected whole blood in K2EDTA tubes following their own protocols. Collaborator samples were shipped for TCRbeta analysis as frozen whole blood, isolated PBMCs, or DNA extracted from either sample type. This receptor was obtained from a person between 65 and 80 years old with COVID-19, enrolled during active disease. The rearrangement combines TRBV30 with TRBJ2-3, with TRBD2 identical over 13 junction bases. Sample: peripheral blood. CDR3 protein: CAWSAGLAGAADTQYF. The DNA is TGTGCCTGGAGTGCAGGACTAGCGGGAGCGGCAGATACGCAGTATTTT.